This TCR beta chain was observed in a study of blood T cell repertoires in COVID-19. For the study at large: Nucleic acid was either cDNA or gDNA, and it came from T cells, B-cell-depleted T cells, or PBMCs.

The CDR3 has 14 amino acids. V lost 2 bases, J lost 10 bases, and 15 bases lay in between. Looked up from germline, CDR1 is MGHDK and CDR2 is SYGVNS. This table comes from immunoSEQ multiplex PCR, and its TCRdb copy is limited to in-frame clones, with some not included. Here the sample spans about 310,000 clones, around 90% being singletons. The genes are TRBV25-1 and TRBJ2-1, with D possibly being TRBD2 (7 bases). The receptor was isolated from a man aged 50-60 years with active or convalescent COVID-19. Material: peripheral blood. The CDR3, as DNA: TGTGCCAGCAGTGAAGGGGGGGGCAGCCGGGAGCAGTTCTTC. Its protein is CASSEGGGSREQFF.